Here is one TCR beta chain with its context. As originally analysed: Nucleated cell number was recorded as an estimate derived from reference gene primer amplification. The method was immunoSEQ multiplex PCR; TCRdb's version includes in-frame clones alone and lacks a portion of them. For V, J and clone size, that table is used; D and trimming come from the DNA. Here the sample spans under 30,000 clones, roughly 85% being singletons. The data were obtained in a study of blood T cell repertoires in COVID-19. About the study: The United States, Italy and Spain were the sources of the acute and convalescent COVID-19 samples. PBMCs, B-cell-depleted T cells, or T cells provided the cDNA or gDNA that made up the material.

Germline assignment: CDR1 SGHRS and CDR2 YFSETQ. V dropped 6 bases and J dropped 6; count of bases not matched to a gene: 10. The CDR3 covers 15 residues. The sequenced sample consisted of peripheral blood. The source is a woman of 80 years or more with active or convalescent COVID-19. The chain joins TRBV5-1 to TRBJ2-2, with 8 nucleotides matching TRBD2. CDR3 region: CASTRTAGAAGELFF. CDR3 DNA sequence: TGCGCCAGCACGCGGACAGCGGGAGCGGCCGGGGAGCTGTTTTTT.